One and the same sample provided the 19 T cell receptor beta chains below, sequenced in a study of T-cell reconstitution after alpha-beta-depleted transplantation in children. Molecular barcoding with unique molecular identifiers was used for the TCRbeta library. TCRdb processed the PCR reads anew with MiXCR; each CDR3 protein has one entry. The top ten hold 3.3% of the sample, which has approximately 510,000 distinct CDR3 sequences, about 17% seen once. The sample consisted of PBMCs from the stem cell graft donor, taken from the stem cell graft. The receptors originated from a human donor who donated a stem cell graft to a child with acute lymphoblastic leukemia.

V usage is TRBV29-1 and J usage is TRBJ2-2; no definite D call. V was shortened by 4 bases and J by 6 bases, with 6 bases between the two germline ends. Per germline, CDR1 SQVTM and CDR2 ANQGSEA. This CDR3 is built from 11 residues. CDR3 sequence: CSVGGPGELFF. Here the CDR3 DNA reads TGCAGCGTTGGAGGACCCGGGGAGCTGTTTTTT.

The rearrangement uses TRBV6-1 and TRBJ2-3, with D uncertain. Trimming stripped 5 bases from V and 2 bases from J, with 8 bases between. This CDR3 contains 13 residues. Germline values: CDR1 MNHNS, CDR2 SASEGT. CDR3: CASSPTNTDTQYF. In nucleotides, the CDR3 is TGTGCCAGCAGTCCTACCAACACAGATACGCAGTATTTT.

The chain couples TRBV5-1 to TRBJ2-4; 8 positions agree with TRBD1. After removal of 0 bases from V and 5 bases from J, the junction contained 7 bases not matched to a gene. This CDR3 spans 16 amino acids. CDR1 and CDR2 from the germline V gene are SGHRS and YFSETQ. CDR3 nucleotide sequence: TGCGCCAGCAGCTTGGGGACAGGGCAACCGGAAAACATTCAGTACTTC. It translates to CASSLGTGQPENIQYF. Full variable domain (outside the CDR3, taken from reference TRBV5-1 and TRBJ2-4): KAGVTQTPRYLIKTRGQQVTLSCSPISGHRSVSWYQQTPGQGLQFLFEYFSETQRNKGNFPGRFSGRQFSNSRSEMNVSTLELGDSALYLCASSLGTGQPENIQYFGAGTRLSVL.

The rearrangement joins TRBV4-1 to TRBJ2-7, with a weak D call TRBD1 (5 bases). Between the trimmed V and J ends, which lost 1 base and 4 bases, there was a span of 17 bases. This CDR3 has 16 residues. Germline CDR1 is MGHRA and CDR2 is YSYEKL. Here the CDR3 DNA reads TGCGCCAGCAGCCAAGGGGTAGGGTACCCAGGGTACGAGCAGTACTTC. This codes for CASSQGVGYPGYEQYF.

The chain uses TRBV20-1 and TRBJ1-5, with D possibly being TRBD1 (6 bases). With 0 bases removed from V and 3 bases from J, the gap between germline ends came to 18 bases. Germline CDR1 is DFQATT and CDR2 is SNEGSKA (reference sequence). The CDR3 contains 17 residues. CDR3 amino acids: CSAREGRGGIFNQPQHF. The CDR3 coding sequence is TGCAGTGCTAGAGAAGGCAGGGGAGGGATTTTCAATCAGCCCCAGCATTTT.

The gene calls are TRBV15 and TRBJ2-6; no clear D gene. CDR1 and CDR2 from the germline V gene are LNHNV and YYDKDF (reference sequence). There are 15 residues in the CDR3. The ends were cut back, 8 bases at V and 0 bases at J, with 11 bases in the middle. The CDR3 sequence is CATSRELSGANVLTF. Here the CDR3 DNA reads TGTGCCACCTCTCGAGAACTCTCTGGGGCCAACGTCCTGACTTTC.

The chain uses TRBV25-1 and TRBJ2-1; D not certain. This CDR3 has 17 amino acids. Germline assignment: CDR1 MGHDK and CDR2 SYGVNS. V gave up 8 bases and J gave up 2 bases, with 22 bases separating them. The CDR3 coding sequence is TGTGCCAGCCTCGCCCCATTCGACTCCCCCGCCTACAATGAGCAGTTCTTC. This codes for CASLAPFDSPAYNEQFF.

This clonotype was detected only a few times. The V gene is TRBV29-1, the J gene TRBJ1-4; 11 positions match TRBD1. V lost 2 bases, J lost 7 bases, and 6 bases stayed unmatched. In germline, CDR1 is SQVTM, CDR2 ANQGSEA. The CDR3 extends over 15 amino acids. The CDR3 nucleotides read TGCAGCGTTGAAACCCGGACAGGGGGCCGTGAAAAACTGTTTTTT. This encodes CSVETRTGGREKLFF. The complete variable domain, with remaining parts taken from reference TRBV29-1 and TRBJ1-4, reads SAVISQKPSRDICQRGTSLTIQCQVDSQVTMMFWYRQQPGQSLTLIATANQGSEATYESGFVIDKFPISRPNLTFSTLTVSNMSPEDSSIYLCSVETRTGGREKLFFGSGTQLSVL.

CDR3: CSVVGAPYEQYF. The CDR3, as DNA: TGCAGCGTTGTTGGTGCGCCCTACGAGCAGTACTTC. The V gene is TRBV29-1, the J gene TRBJ2-7; the D is unclear. Germline assignment: CDR1 SQVTM and CDR2 ANQGSEA. The CDR3 contains 12 residues. V was shortened by 4 bases and J by 2 bases, with 9 bases between the two germline ends.

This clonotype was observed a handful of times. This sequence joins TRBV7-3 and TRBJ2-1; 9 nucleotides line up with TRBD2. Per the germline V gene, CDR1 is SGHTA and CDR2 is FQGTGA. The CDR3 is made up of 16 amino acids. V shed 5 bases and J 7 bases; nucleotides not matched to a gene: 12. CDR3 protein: CASSPQRGLARNEQFF. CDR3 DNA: TGTGCCAGCAGCCCCCAAAGGGGACTAGCTCGGAATGAGCAGTTCTTC.

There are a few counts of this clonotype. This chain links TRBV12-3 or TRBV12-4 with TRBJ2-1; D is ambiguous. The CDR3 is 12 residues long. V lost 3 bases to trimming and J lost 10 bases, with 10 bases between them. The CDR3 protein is CASSFGRPEQFF. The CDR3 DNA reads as TGTGCCAGCAGTTTCGGAAGGCCCGAGCAGTTCTTC.

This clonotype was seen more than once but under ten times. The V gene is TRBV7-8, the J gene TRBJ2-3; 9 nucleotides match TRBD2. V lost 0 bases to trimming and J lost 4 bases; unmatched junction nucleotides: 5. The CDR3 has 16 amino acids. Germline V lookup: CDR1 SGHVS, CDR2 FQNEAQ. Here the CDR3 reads CASSLAASGKADTQYF. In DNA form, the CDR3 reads TGTGCCAGCAGCTTAGCGGCTAGCGGGAAGGCAGATACGCAGTATTTT.

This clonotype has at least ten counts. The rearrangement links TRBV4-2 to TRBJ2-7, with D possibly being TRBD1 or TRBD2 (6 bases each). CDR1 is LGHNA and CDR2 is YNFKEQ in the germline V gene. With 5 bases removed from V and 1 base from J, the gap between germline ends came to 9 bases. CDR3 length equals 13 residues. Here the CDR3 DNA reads TGTGCCAGCAGCGGGGGGCCGTCCTACGAGCAGTACTTC. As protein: CASSGGPSYEQYF.

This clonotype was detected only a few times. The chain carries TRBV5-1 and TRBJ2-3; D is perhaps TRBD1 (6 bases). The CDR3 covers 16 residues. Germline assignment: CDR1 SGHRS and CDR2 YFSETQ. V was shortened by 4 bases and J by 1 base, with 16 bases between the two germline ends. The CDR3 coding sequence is TGCGCCAGCAGCGTAAACAGGGAATGGGGCACAGATACGCAGTATTTT. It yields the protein CASSVNREWGTDTQYF.

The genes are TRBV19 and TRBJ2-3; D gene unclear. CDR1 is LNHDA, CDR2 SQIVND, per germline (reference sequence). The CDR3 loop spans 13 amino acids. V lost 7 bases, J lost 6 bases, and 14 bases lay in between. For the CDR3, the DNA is TGTGCCAGTACCAACTCCTGGTTCGATACGCAGTATTTT. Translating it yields CASTNSWFDTQYF.

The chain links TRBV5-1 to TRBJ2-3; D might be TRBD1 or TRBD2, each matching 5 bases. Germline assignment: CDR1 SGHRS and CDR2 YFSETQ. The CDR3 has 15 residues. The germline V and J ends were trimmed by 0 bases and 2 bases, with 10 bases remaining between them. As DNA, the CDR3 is TGCGCCAGCAGCTTGGTAGGGGAGTTCACAGATACGCAGTATTTT. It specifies CASSLVGEFTDTQYF. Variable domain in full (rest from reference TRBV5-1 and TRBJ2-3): KAGVTQTPRYLIKTRGQQVTLSCSPISGHRSVSWYQQTPGQGLQFLFEYFSETQRNKGNFPGRFSGRQFSNSRSEMNVSTLELGDSALYLCASSLVGEFTDTQYFGPGTRLTVL.

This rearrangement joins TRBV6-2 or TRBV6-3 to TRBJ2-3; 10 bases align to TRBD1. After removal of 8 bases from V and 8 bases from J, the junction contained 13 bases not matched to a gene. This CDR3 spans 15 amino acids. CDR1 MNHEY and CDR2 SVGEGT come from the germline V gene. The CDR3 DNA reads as TGTGCCAGCGCTGCCGGGACAGGGGTTGGGGGTACGCAGTATTTT. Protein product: CASAAGTGVGGTQYF.

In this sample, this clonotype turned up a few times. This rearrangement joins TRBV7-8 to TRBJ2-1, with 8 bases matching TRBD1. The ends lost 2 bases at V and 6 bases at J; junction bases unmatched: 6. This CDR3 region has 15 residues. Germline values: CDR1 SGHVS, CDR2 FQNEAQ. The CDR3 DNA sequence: TGTGCCAGCAGCTTACCCAGGACAGGGAGCAATGAGCAGTTCTTC. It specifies CASSLPRTGSNEQFF.

The CDR3 sequence: CASFLRDQLAKNIQYF. The CDR3 nucleotides are TGTGCCAGCTTCCTCCGGGACCAACTAGCCAAAAACATTCAGTACTTC. This chain joins TRBV27 and TRBJ2-4; TRBD1 or TRBD2 may be the D gene (5 bases each). This CDR3 spans 16 amino acids. Germline CDR1 is MNHEY and CDR2 is SMNVEV (reference sequence). Trimming cost V 8 bases and J 0 bases, with 17 bases left between them.